These 24 T cell receptor beta chains came from one sample sequenced in a study of OX40 agonist ivuxolimab in advanced cancers. Sequencing used immunoSEQ multiplex PCR; TCRdb keeps in-frame clones, though not all of them. The sample lists about 26,000 clones, roughly 80% occurring once. The material was CD4+ or CD8+ T cells sorted from blood, obtained in a trial of the OX40 agonist ivuxolimab. These receptors originate from an adult with an advanced solid tumor such as melanoma, head and neck, liver or kidney cancer.

The chain joins TRBV11-2 to TRBJ2-7; no clear D gene. V was pared by 2 bases and J by 6 bases, with 8 bases between. CDR1 and CDR2 (germline): SGHAT, FQNNGV. The CDR3 length is 12 residues. This chain's CDR3 is CASSLLPPEQYF. The CDR3 region has the DNA TGTGCCAGCAGCTTACTACCGCCCGAGCAGTACTTC.

V usage is TRBV19 and J usage is TRBJ1-3; D is ambiguous. With 3 bases removed from V and 0 bases from J, the gap between germline ends came to 6 bases. The germline CDR1 and CDR2 sequences are LNHDA and SQIVND (reference sequence). The CDR3 runs 14 residues. CDR3 DNA: TGTGCCAGTAGTATCAGTCACTCTGGAAACACCATATATTTT. Amino acids: CASSISHSGNTIYF.

The J gene is TRBJ2-2, the V gene TRBV30; possible D gene TRBD2, 5 bases. Germline lookup yields CDR1 GTSNPN and CDR2 SVGIG (reference sequence). The CDR3 has 14 amino acids. Deletions cut 7 bases from V and 0 bases from J, with 12 bases between. For the CDR3, the DNA is TGTGCCTTTACTGCGGGTACGAACACCGGGGAGCTGTTTTTT. Protein: CAFTAGTNTGELFF.

The chain is built from TRBV14 and TRBJ2-3; D not certain. The V gene's germline CDR1 is SGHDN and CDR2 FVKESK. Trimming took 3 bases from V and 0 from J, leaving 7 bases between them. The CDR3 extends over 14 amino acids. The CDR3 is CASSHPQSTDTQYF. In DNA, the CDR3 is TGTGCCAGCAGCCATCCACAGAGCACAGATACGCAGTATTTT.

By its share, this clone is medium-sized. The chain has TRBV19 and TRBJ1-1; D gene unclear. Germline V gene sequence: CDR1 LNHDA, CDR2 SQIVND (reference sequence). Trimming left V 3 bases short and J 1 base short, with 15 bases between. The CDR3 runs to 16 residues. Here the CDR3 DNA reads TGTGCCAGTAGTATTGGTTTGGCCCTTCGGAACACTGAAGCTTTCTTT. The encoded protein is CASSIGLALRNTEAFF. The entire variable domain, with the rest obtained from reference TRBV19 and TRBJ1-1, is as follows: DGGITQSPKYLFRKEGQNVTLSCEQNLNHDAMYWYRQDPGQGLRLIYYSQIVNDFQKGDIAEGYSVSREKKESFPLTVTSAQKNPTAFYLCASSIGLALRNTEAFFGQGTRLTVV.

V usage is TRBV9 and J usage is TRBJ2-1; no firm D call. The CDR3 runs 15 residues. Germline assignment: CDR1 SGDLS and CDR2 YYNGEE. The germline V and J ends were trimmed by 0 bases and 0 bases, with 7 bases remaining between them. CDR3 sequence reads: CASSVVGTSYNEQFF. The CDR3 DNA is TGTGCCAGCAGCGTAGTCGGTACCTCCTACAATGAGCAGTTCTTC.

The genes are TRBV20-1 and TRBJ1-1; D is uncertain. In germline, CDR1 is DFQATT, CDR2 SNEGSKA (reference sequence). V was clipped by 6 bases and J by 7 bases, with 9 bases between them. The CDR3 covers 10 residues. The CDR3 sequence: CSAPEVEAFF. The CDR3 nucleotides are TGCAGTGCCCCCGAGGTTGAAGCTTTCTTT.

This clone was detected only a few times. This chain joins TRBV14 and TRBJ1-1; D gene unclear. Germline V CDR1 and CDR2: SGHDN, FVKESK. Trimming cost V 6 bases and J 1 base, with 12 bases left between them. This CDR3 has 14 amino acids. CDR3 nucleotide sequence: TGTGCCAGCAGTTCACAAGCATCGAACACTGAAGCTTTCTTT. Translated: CASSSQASNTEAFF.

The V gene is TRBV29-1, the J gene TRBJ2-3; no definite D call. Germline values: CDR1 SQVTM, CDR2 ANQGSEA. V gave up 4 bases and J gave up 6 bases, with 5 bases separating them. This CDR3 is built from 10 residues. The CDR3 sequence: CSVVLDTQYF. The DNA of the CDR3 is TGCAGCGTTGTACTCGATACGCAGTATTTT.

This clone turned up a few times. The chain employs TRBV27 and TRBJ2-5; the match to TRBD2 covers 13 bases. With 2 bases clipped from V and 6 bases from J, the junction kept 3 bases outside the gene matches. Germline V CDR1 and CDR2: MNHEY, SMNVEV (reference sequence). This CDR3 comprises 15 residues. The CDR3 sequence: CASSLTSGRVKTQYF. Written as DNA, the CDR3 is TGTGCCAGCAGTTTAACTAGCGGGAGGGTGAAGACCCAGTACTTC.

The chain uses TRBV6-1 and TRBJ1-2; weak D call: TRBD1 (6 bases). Looked up from germline, CDR1 is MNHNS and CDR2 is SASEGT. V was cut by 4 bases and J by 1 base, with 16 bases left in between. This CDR3 is built from 16 residues. The CDR3 DNA is TGTGCCAGCAGTGCGGACCGGCAGGGGATTAACTATGGCTACACCTTC. It is translated as CASSADRQGINYGYTF.

V is TRBV11-1 and J is TRBJ2-1, with 9 nucleotides matching TRBD1. The CDR3 is 12 amino acids. The V gene end was trimmed by 5 bases and the J gene end by 10 bases; junction bases not matched to a gene: 3. The germline gives CDR1 SGHAT, CDR2 FQDESV (reference sequence). The CDR3 spells CASSGTGPEQFF. For the CDR3, the DNA is TGTGCCAGCAGCGGGACAGGGCCGGAGCAGTTCTTC.

This rearrangement joins TRBV9 to TRBJ2-7, with 9 positions matching TRBD2. V lost 4 bases to trimming and J lost 4 bases; unmatched junction nucleotides: 12. Germline lookup yields CDR1 SGDLS and CDR2 YYNGEE. This CDR3 is 16 amino acids long. For the CDR3, the DNA is TGTGCCAGCAGCCCCTCTGGTAGCGGGGGATATTACGAGCAGTACTTC. Translation: CASSPSGSGGYYEQYF.

This clone was counted between two and nine times. V gene TRBV7-8 combines with J gene TRBJ2-1, with TRBD2 identical over 8 bases. V was clipped by 5 bases and J by 0 bases; unmatched bases: 6. Germline CDR1 SGHVS, CDR2 FQNEAQ. CDR3 length equals 16 residues. The CDR3 is CASSPLAGSSYNEQFF. CDR3 bases: TGTGCCAGCAGCCCCTTAGCGGGGAGCTCCTACAATGAGCAGTTCTTC. Combining the CDR3 with reference TRBV7-8 and TRBJ2-1 gives the whole variable domain GAGVSQSPRYKVAKRGQDVALRCDPISGHVSLFWYQQALGQGPEFLTYFQNEAQLDKSGLPSDRFFAERPEGSVSTLKIQRTQQEDSAVYLCASSPLAGSSYNEQFFGPGTRLTVL.

The CDR3 DNA is TGTGCCAGCAGTTTATGGGGAGCCTACAATGAGCAGTTCTTC. Translating it yields CASSLWGAYNEQFF. The chain joins TRBV27 to TRBJ2-1, with D perhaps TRBD2 (5 bases). Germline CDR1 is MNHEY and CDR2 is SMNVEV (reference sequence). The CDR3 is 14 residues long. V lost 1 base to trimming and J lost 2 bases, with 6 bases between them.

The V gene is TRBV9, the J gene TRBJ2-2; 8 nucleotides align to TRBD1. This CDR3 contains 15 residues. The J segment lost 1 base and the V segment lost 3 bases, leaving 2 bases of the junction unmatched. Germline CDR1 is SGDLS and CDR2 is YYNGEE. CDR3 loop: CASSGGTGNTGELFF. CDR3 DNA sequence: TGTGCCAGCAGCGGAGGGACAGGGAACACCGGGGAGCTGTTTTTT.

The rearrangement links TRBV9 to TRBJ1-2; TRBD1 aligns across 9 bases. Trimming at V came to 3 bases and at J to 2 bases, leaving 8 bases not matched to a gene. Germline assignment: CDR1 SGDLS and CDR2 YYNGEE. The CDR3 length is 16 residues. This CDR3 is CASSAQPTGGNYGYTF. The CDR3 DNA reads as TGTGCCAGCAGCGCCCAGCCGACAGGGGGGAACTATGGCTACACCTTC.

V usage is TRBV4-1 and J usage is TRBJ2-1; the D gene is possibly TRBD2 (5 bases). This CDR3 contains 14 residues. Germline V gives CDR1 MGHRA, CDR2 YSYEKL. V lost 2 bases, J lost 3 bases, and 8 bases lay in between. The CDR3 protein is CASSQIDYYNEQFF. In DNA, the CDR3 is TGCGCCAGCAGCCAAATCGACTACTACAATGAGCAGTTCTTC.

The chain carries TRBV5-4 and TRBJ2-1; 10 bases match TRBD2. The CDR3 loop spans 15 amino acids. The trim removed 4 bases at V and 4 bases at J, leaving 5 bases unmatched. Germline V CDR1 and CDR2: SGHNT, YYREEE (reference sequence). CDR3 in DNA: TGTGCCAGCAGCCGCGAGCGGGGGGGTTACAATGAGCAGTTCTTC. It yields the protein CASSRERGGYNEQFF.

This clone was seen only a few times. The chain combines TRBV7-9 with TRBJ2-2; D ambiguous. Trimming took 2 bases from V and 5 from J, leaving 12 bases between them. This CDR3 has 15 amino acids. Per germline, CDR1 SEHNR and CDR2 FQNEAQ (reference sequence). CDR3 nucleotide sequence: TGTGCCAGCAGCTTAAACGTGGGCCAAACCGGGGAGCTGTTTTTT. It encodes CASSLNVGQTGELFF.

The CDR3, as DNA: TGTGCCAGCGGCCTTACAGGGAGGGGCACTGAAGCTTTCTTT. Translation gives CASGLTGRGTEAFF. This chain joins TRBV11-3 and TRBJ1-1, with TRBD1 as a possible D gene (6 bases). The CDR3 sequence is 14 residues long. V lost 8 bases and J lost 4, with 17 bases in between. Germline V gives CDR1 SGHNT, CDR2 YENEEA.

The chain links TRBV4-1 to TRBJ2-3, with 7 bases lining up with TRBD1. This CDR3 spans 16 amino acids. Germline V gives CDR1 MGHRA, CDR2 YSYEKL. After removal of 0 bases from V and 6 bases from J, the junction contained 9 bases not matched to a gene. The CDR3 sequence: CASSQDQGVVADTQYF. The CDR3 nucleotides read TGCGCCAGCAGCCAAGATCAGGGGGTGGTTGCGGATACGCAGTATTTT.

The chain links TRBV15 to TRBJ2-5, with a possible D match to TRBD1 (5 bases). The CDR3 runs to 13 residues. Per germline, CDR1 LNHNV and CDR2 YYDKDF (reference sequence). The V end lost 3 bases, the J end lost 3 bases, and 8 bases lay between the germline ends. The CDR3 reads CATSRGREETQYF. CDR3 DNA sequence: TGTGCCACCAGCAGGGGCAGGGAAGAGACCCAGTACTTC.

This chain connects TRBV5-1 to TRBJ2-7; D tentatively fits TRBD1 or TRBD2 (6 bases each). The germline V gene has CDR1 SGHRS and CDR2 YFSETQ. CDR3 size: 15 residues. Deletions cut 0 bases from V and 2 bases from J, with 12 bases between. The CDR3 is CASSLVGGDTYEQYF. The CDR3 nucleotides are TGCGCCAGCAGCTTGGTCGGCGGGGACACCTACGAGCAGTACTTC.